Below are 26 T cell receptor beta chains sequenced from a single sample in a study of blood T cell repertoires in COVID-19. This table comes from immunoSEQ multiplex PCR, and its TCRdb copy is limited to in-frame clones, with some not included. The repertoire holds roughly 100,000 clones, around nine tenths seen once, with about 2% in the top ten. The sample was peripheral blood. These receptors were taken from a man in his fifties with COVID-19, enrolled during active disease.

The CDR3 is CASSEVQRGVSDTQYF. CDR3 DNA sequence: TGTGCCAGCAGTGAAGTTCAGCGGGGGGTGTCTGATACGCAGTATTTT. The chain employs TRBV2 and TRBJ2-3, with TRBD2 matching 9 bases. Germline CDR1 reads SNHLY; CDR2 reads FYNNEI. V dropped 1 base and J dropped 6; count of bases not matched to a gene: 8. The CDR3 length is 16 residues.

This clone turned up a few times. The J gene is TRBJ2-7, the V gene TRBV3-1 (or the pseudogene TRBV3-2), with D perhaps matching TRBD2 (5 bases). The V and J ends lost 1 base and 1 base respectively, with 14 bases between them. The CDR3 covers 16 residues. Germline-derived CDR1 and CDR2 are LGHDT and YNNKEL (reference sequence). This CDR3 reads CASSQAGSGISYEQYF. In DNA form, the CDR3 reads TGTGCCAGCAGCCAAGCCGGATCGGGGATATCCTACGAGCAGTACTTC.

The V and J genes are TRBV19 and TRBJ2-7; 10 bases align to TRBD1. V gave up 5 bases and J gave up 0 bases; unmatched junction bases: 7. CDR1 and CDR2 from the germline V gene are LNHDA and SQIVND (reference sequence). The CDR3 runs 16 residues. The CDR3 coding sequence is TGTGCCAGTAGTGCTCCCCGGGACAGGGGCTCCTACGAGCAGTACTTC. This codes for CASSAPRDRGSYEQYF.

The DNA of the CDR3 is TGTGCCAGCACCCGAGGGCCCGGGGACACTGAAGCTTTCTTT. It is translated as CASTRGPGDTEAFF. The chain links TRBV4-2 to TRBJ1-1; D unresolved. Germline lookup yields CDR1 LGHNA and CDR2 YNFKEQ. V dropped 7 bases and J dropped 3 bases, with 15 bases sitting between them. The CDR3 totals 14 residues.

This clone has only a few counts. J is TRBJ2-1 and V is TRBV28; 12 positions match TRBD2. Germline lookup yields CDR1 MDHEN and CDR2 SYDVKM. V lost 6 bases to trimming and J lost 8 bases; unmatched junction nucleotides: 11. CDR3 length: 16 residues. DNA of the CDR3: TGTGCCAGCAGGAAATTGACTAGCGGGGGCTGGCATGAGCAGTTCTTC. Its translation: CASRKLTSGGWHEQFF.

The J gene is TRBJ1-1, the V gene TRBV18; possibly TRBD1 for D (5 bases). Trimming pared 5 bases from V and 1 base from J, leaving 11 bases between. This CDR3 comprises 14 residues. From germline, CDR1 is KGHSH and CDR2 LQKENI. The CDR3 DNA is TGTGCCAGCTCATACGACAGACAGAACACTGAAGCTTTCTTT. Its translation: CASSYDRQNTEAFF.

V is TRBV21-1 and J is TRBJ2-7; the table names TRBD2, a call not compared with the DNA. TRBV21-1 is a documented pseudogene. This CDR3 comprises 15 residues. The CDR3 loop reads CASSKVAGRTYEQYF. The CDR3 DNA is TGTGCCAGCAGCAAAGTGGCGGGCCGCACCTACGAGCAGTACTTC.

The J gene is TRBJ2-7, the V gene TRBV7-3, with 11 positions matching TRBD1. J gave up 4 bases and V 5 bases, and 7 bases lay outside the gene matches. In germline, CDR1 is SGHTA, CDR2 FQGTGA. CDR3 length equals 15 residues. This CDR3 reads CASSPGQGVTYEQYF. CDR3 DNA: TGTGCCAGCAGCCCGGGACAGGGGGTTACGTACGAGCAGTACTTC.

The chain uses TRBV11-3 and TRBJ2-1; 7 bases are a match to TRBD2. With V trimmed by 2 bases and J by 5 bases, 6 bases remained unmatched. This CDR3 is built from 15 residues. Per the germline V gene, CDR1 is SGHNT and CDR2 is YENEEA. CDR3 amino acids: CASSLRRGGDNEQFF. The CDR3 DNA reads as TGTGCCAGCAGCTTACGGCGGGGAGGGGACAATGAGCAGTTCTTC.

This clone occurred once. The sample contains more than one DNA sequence encoding this CDR3. The chain has TRBV7-9 and TRBJ2-3; D is unresolved. CDR1 and CDR2 from the germline V gene are SEHNR and FQNEAQ (reference sequence). Trimming removed 1 base at V and 0 bases at J, with 5 bases between. CDR3 length equals 14 residues. The CDR3 loop reads CASSLDGSTDTQYF. The CDR3 DNA follows: TGTGCCAGCAGCTTAGACGGTAGCACAGATACGCAGTATTTT.

This sequence joins TRBV6-1 and TRBJ1-1; D remains ambiguous. Germline V lookup: CDR1 MNHNS, CDR2 SASEGT. The CDR3 extends over 15 amino acids. Deletions cut 2 bases from V and 6 bases from J, with 16 bases between. The CDR3, as DNA: TGTGCCAGCAGTGAATTAACAGCCGGTCGCGCTGAAGCTTTCTTT. Encoded protein: CASSELTAGRAEAFF.

A single count supports this clone. V usage is TRBV9 and J usage is TRBJ1-2; D gene ambiguous. Trimming cost V 2 bases and J 0 bases, with 17 bases left between them. Germline V CDR1 and CDR2: SGDLS, YYNGEE. The CDR3 is 17 residues long. The chain's CDR3 is CASSVLTGLGANYGYTF. Here the CDR3 DNA reads TGTGCCAGCAGCGTCTTGACTGGACTGGGAGCTAACTATGGCTACACCTTC.

In its sample, this clone was seen a few times. The gene calls are TRBV13 and TRBJ1-3, with D perhaps TRBD1 (6 bases). Germline V gene data show CDR1 as PRHDT and CDR2 as FYEKMQ (reference sequence). Trimming stripped 8 bases from V and 2 bases from J, with 16 bases between. CDR3 size: 15 residues. This CDR3 is CASRRGGRTGNTIYF. The CDR3 bases are TGTGCCAGCCGTCGAGGGGGTAGGACTGGAAACACCATATATTTT.

V usage is TRBV2 and J usage is TRBJ2-7, with 8 nucleotides matching TRBD1. The CDR3 runs to 13 residues. J lost 4 bases, V lost 8 bases, and 7 bases had no gene match. Germline V gives CDR1 SNHLY, CDR2 FYNNEI. The CDR3 sequence is CASGQGLKYEQYF. DNA for the CDR3: TGTGCCAGCGGACAGGGCTTAAAGTACGAGCAGTACTTC.

The rearrangement joins TRBV6-5 to TRBJ2-2; 7 bases are a match to TRBD1. This CDR3 comprises 15 residues. Germline V gene data show CDR1 as MNHEY and CDR2 as SVGAGI. Germline trimming cut 5 bases from V and 4 bases from J; bases unmatched to any gene: 7. CDR3 in amino acids: CASSTRGRVTGELFF. The CDR3 DNA reads TGTGCCAGCAGTACAAGGGGGCGAGTCACCGGGGAGCTGTTTTTT.

V is TRBV3-1 (or the pseudogene TRBV3-2) and J is TRBJ2-7, with D possibly TRBD1 on 6 matching bases. CDR3 size: 18 residues. V lost 10 bases and J lost 0, with 28 bases in between. The germline CDR1 and CDR2 sequences are LGHDT and YNNKEL (reference sequence). For the CDR3, the DNA is TGTGCCAAACTACTCCCGGGACAAGGAGGCTTAAGCTCCTACGAGCAGTACTTC. Its translation: CAKLLPGQGGLSSYEQYF.

This sequence joins TRBV4-2 and TRBJ2-2, with a weak D call TRBD1 (6 bases). The ends were cut back, 1 base at V and 3 bases at J, with 24 bases in the middle. This CDR3 spans 20 amino acids. The germline gives CDR1 LGHNA, CDR2 YNFKEQ. The CDR3 region is CASSQVISGQTPSYTGELFF. The CDR3 nucleotides read TGTGCCAGCAGCCAAGTTATTTCCGGACAGACACCTTCTTACACCGGGGAGCTGTTTTTT.

The chain joins TRBV12-3 or TRBV12-4 to TRBJ1-1; no definite D call. V was shortened by 3 bases and J by 8 bases, with 7 bases between the two germline ends. The CDR3 is made up of 11 amino acids. The CDR3: CASSFSREAFF. CDR3 coding DNA: TGTGCCAGCAGTTTTTCCAGGGAAGCTTTCTTT.

This clone has a handful of counts. The V gene is TRBV10-3, the J gene TRBJ2-7, with D maybe TRBD1 (6 bases). CDR1 is ENHRY, CDR2 SYGVKD, per germline. V was shortened by 3 bases and J by 4 bases, with 7 bases between the two germline ends. This CDR3 is 12 amino acids long. In DNA, the CDR3 is TGTGCCATCAGTGAACAGGGTTACGAGCAGTACTTC. It is translated as CAISEQGYEQYF.

Notes on this clone: At one end the junction does not follow the germline gene, possibly because of a read error. V is TRBV28 and J is TRBJ1-6; unclear D gene. The germline V gene has CDR1 MDHEN and CDR2 SYDVKM. This CDR3 has 17 residues. Here the CDR3 reads CASSSHTPTSSGAMGSF. For the CDR3, the DNA is TGTGCCAGCAGTTCCCACACCCCCACTTCGTCGGGAGCAATGGGGTCATTT.

The genes are TRBV9 and TRBJ2-7; 9 bases line up with TRBD1. Per the germline V gene, CDR1 is SGDLS and CDR2 is YYNGEE. V lost 7 bases and J lost 1; bases outside the gene matches: 6. There are 14 residues in the CDR3. CDR3 nucleotide sequence: TGTGCCAGCTGCGCTGGGACAGGGTCCTACGAGCAGTACTTC. Translation: CASCAGTGSYEQYF.

The chain employs TRBV6-2 or TRBV6-3 and TRBJ2-2; TRBD2 aligns across 10 bases. The CDR3 totals 15 residues. The germline V gene encodes CDR1 MNHEY and CDR2 SVGEGT. The ends lost 4 bases at V and 2 bases at J; junction bases unmatched: 1. Here the CDR3 DNA reads TGTGCCAGCAGTTCTAGCGGGAGAAACACCGGGGAGCTGTTTTTT. Its translation is CASSSSGRNTGELFF.

This chain uses TRBV20-1 with TRBJ2-2; TRBD1 matches at 7 bases. The CDR3 contains 16 residues. Germline V gene data show CDR1 as DFQATT and CDR2 as SNEGSKA (reference sequence). Trimming at V came to 3 bases and at J to 5 bases, leaving 12 bases not matched to a gene. CDR3 nucleotide sequence: TGCAGTGCTAGTCATGCGACAGGGAAATCAACCGGGGAGCTGTTTTTT. It is translated as CSASHATGKSTGELFF.

The V gene is TRBV7-2, the J gene TRBJ1-3; TRBD1 matches at 7 bases. Unmatched junction bases numbered 0, after V lost 0 bases and J lost 4 bases. The V gene's germline CDR1 is SGHTA and CDR2 FQGNSA. This CDR3 spans 14 amino acids. CDR3 nucleotides: TGTGCCAGCAGCTTAGCGACAGGGGGAAACACCATATATTTT. Its protein is CASSLATGGNTIYF.

Here the CDR3 DNA reads TGTGCCAGCAGCCTTTACACGCAAGTCAATGAAAAACTGTTTTTT. It specifies CASSLYTQVNEKLFF. The chain has TRBV3-1 (or the pseudogene TRBV3-2) and TRBJ1-4; D call uncertain. The CDR3 runs 15 residues. V lost 4 bases and J lost 5, with 14 bases in between. Germline-derived CDR1 and CDR2 are LGHDT and YNNKEL (reference sequence).

The rearrangement links TRBV6-2 or TRBV6-3 to TRBJ1-5; the D gene is possibly TRBD1 (5 bases). Germline V gene lookup returns CDR1 MNHEY and CDR2 SVGEGT. The CDR3 is 14 residues long. Trimming shortened V by 4 bases and J by 6 bases, and 13 bases separated the two germline ends. Here the CDR3 reads CASSWGVGRQPQHF. The CDR3 bases are TGTGCCAGCAGTTGGGGGGTAGGACGTCAGCCCCAGCATTTT.